A single sample gave rise to the 23 T cell receptor beta chains below, sequenced in a study of blood T cell repertoires in COVID-19. TCRdb's table, derived via immunoSEQ multiplex PCR, lists solely in-frame clones and lacks some. The sample yields about 160,000 clones, 85% seen once. The sequenced material came from peripheral blood. The receptors were gathered from a human donor with acute or convalescent COVID-19. The donor label of this sample is uncertain.

This CDR3 reads CASSPSGGGYKQFF. CDR3 bases: TGTGCCAGCAGCCCCTCGGGGGGCGGATACAAGCAGTTCTTC. This rearrangement joins TRBV6-5 to TRBJ2-1; perhaps TRBD2 as D (7 bases). Germline CDR1 MNHEY, CDR2 SVGAGI. Trimming shortened V by 6 bases and J by 11 bases, and 20 bases separated the two germline ends. The CDR3 has 14 residues.

This clone was counted only a few times. The chain combines TRBV12-3 or TRBV12-4 with TRBJ1-3, with no clear D. The CDR3 consists of 12 residues. V was cut by 5 bases and J by 9 bases, with 11 bases left in between. In nucleotides, the CDR3 is TGTGCCAGCAGTCTGCGGCGAGGCACCATATATTTT. Its translation is CASSLRRGTIYF.

The gene calls are TRBV6-6 and TRBJ1-5, with a tentative D call TRBD1 (6 bases). Trimming removed 5 bases from V and 2 bases from J, with 13 bases in between. CDR1 MNHNY and CDR2 SVGAGI come from the germline V gene (reference sequence). The CDR3 spans 15 residues. Written as DNA, the CDR3 is TGTGCCAGCAGTCGCGGTTCAGGGGGCAATCAGCCCCAGCATTTT. Amino acids: CASSRGSGGNQPQHF.

The V gene is TRBV21-1, the J gene TRBJ2-1; no check of the table's D call, TRBD1, against the DNA was made. TRBV21-1 is annotated as a pseudogene. CDR3 length: 16 residues. In DNA, the CDR3 is TGTGCCAGCAGCAAAAGAGGGAGGACAGGGCCTAATGAGCAGTTCTTC. As protein: CASSKRGRTGPNEQFF.

This chain links TRBV7-9 with TRBJ2-6, with TRBD1 as a possible D gene (6 bases). This CDR3 has 17 residues. V was clipped by 5 bases and J by 2 bases, with 16 bases between them. The germline V gene encodes CDR1 SEHNR and CDR2 FQNEAQ (reference sequence). The CDR3 coding sequence is TGTGCCAGCAGCGGGAAGCAGGGGCGGACTGGGGCCAACGTCCTGACTTTC. Translating it yields CASSGKQGRTGANVLTF.

The chain has TRBV7-3 and TRBJ1-4; 8 bases fit TRBD1. V was clipped by 4 bases and J by 10 bases; unmatched bases: 8. The length of the CDR3 is 14 residues. Germline V gene data show CDR1 as SGHTA and CDR2 as FQGTGA. This CDR3 is CASSSGQGTAKLFF. Written as DNA, the CDR3 is TGTGCCAGCAGCTCCGGACAGGGAACGGCAAAACTGTTTTTT. The variable domain in full, with the rest retrieved from reference TRBV7-3 and TRBJ1-4, is GAGVSQTPSNKVTEKGKYVELRCDPISGHTALYWYRQSLGQGPEFLIYFQGTGAADDSGLPNDRFFAVRPEGSVSTLKIQRTERGDSAVYLCASSSGQGTAKLFFGSGTQLSVL.

This clone was found a few times. The rearrangement uses TRBV27 and TRBJ1-1; 8 nucleotides match TRBD1. The V gene's germline CDR1 is MNHEY and CDR2 SMNVEV (reference sequence). There are 16 residues in the CDR3. The V segment lost 2 bases and the J segment 4 bases; nucleotides outside the gene matches: 9. This CDR3 reads CASSLRTGRRVTEAFF. For the CDR3, the DNA is TGTGCCAGCAGTTTACGGACAGGGAGGCGGGTCACTGAAGCTTTCTTT.

CDR3 DNA sequence: TGTGCCAGCAGCCTCCAGACAGACCCTAATGAAAAACTGTTTTTT. It codes for CASSLQTDPNEKLFF. The gene calls are TRBV9 and TRBJ1-4; D might be TRBD1 (5 bases). CDR3 length equals 15 residues. Germline V gene lookup returns CDR1 SGDLS and CDR2 YYNGEE. Trimming pared 4 bases from V and 3 bases from J, leaving 13 bases between.

V is TRBV4-1 and J is TRBJ2-3; 11 bases align to TRBD2. The CDR3 totals 18 residues. Per the germline V gene, CDR1 is MGHRA and CDR2 is YSYEKL. Trimming removed 2 bases from V and 6 bases from J; junction bases left unmatched: 13. CDR3 coding DNA: TGCGCCAGCAGCCAACAGACGAGACTAGCGGGGAAACCCGATACGCAGTATTTT. It codes for CASSQQTRLAGKPDTQYF.

The chain combines TRBV19 with TRBJ2-5; TRBD2 is a possible D gene (6 bases). V lost 4 bases to trimming and J lost 6 bases, with 24 bases between them. Germline loops: CDR1 LNHDA, CDR2 SQIVND (reference sequence). There are 17 residues in the CDR3. This CDR3 is CASSTRGQEGTKQTQYF. CDR3 nucleotides: TGTGCCAGTAGTACCCGGGGCCAGGAGGGGACGAAACAGACCCAGTACTTC.

The chain joins TRBV9 to TRBJ1-6; 10 bases are a match to TRBD1. The CDR3 loop spans 15 amino acids. Germline assignment: CDR1 SGDLS and CDR2 YYNGEE. V was pared by 3 bases and J by 10 bases, with 7 bases of the junction left unmatched. As DNA, the CDR3 is TGTGCCAGCAGCGGGGACAGGGGAATTCGCTCACCCCTCCACTTT. Protein: CASSGDRGIRSPLHF.

CDR3 sequence (DNA): TGTGCCAGCAGCTTATCCCCGGGGGGCAGGGCCAACGTCCTGACTTTC. It encodes CASSLSPGGRANVLTF. This sequence joins TRBV7-2 and TRBJ2-6; D is possibly TRBD2 (7 bases). V was clipped by 2 bases and J by 5 bases, with 13 bases between them. The germline gives CDR1 SGHTA, CDR2 FQGNSA. The CDR3 extends over 16 amino acids.

The rearrangement uses TRBV11-3 and TRBJ1-1; D is possibly TRBD1 (5 bases). Trimming took 1 base from V and 5 from J, leaving 11 bases between them. Germline loops: CDR1 SGHNT, CDR2 YENEEA. The CDR3 has 14 amino acids. This chain's CDR3 is CASSLGGEGTEAFF. The CDR3 DNA sequence: TGTGCCAGCAGCTTAGGCGGGGAGGGGACTGAAGCTTTCTTT.

The gene calls are TRBV27 and TRBJ1-6, with 8 positions matching TRBD1. The trim removed 6 bases at V and 8 bases at J, leaving 9 bases unmatched. The CDR3 loop spans 15 amino acids. Germline-derived CDR1 and CDR2 are MNHEY and SMNVEV (reference sequence). CDR3 loop: CASRTSGGRHSPLHF. The CDR3 coding sequence is TGTGCCAGCAGGACCTCAGGGGGCAGGCATTCACCCCTCCACTTT.

The chain links TRBV2 to TRBJ1-5, with TRBD1 matching over 8 bases. The germline gives CDR1 SNHLY, CDR2 FYNNEI. After removal of 7 bases from V and 8 bases from J, the junction contained 13 bases not matched to a gene. The CDR3 totals 15 residues. The CDR3 bases are TGTGCCAGCACCATGATGGACAGGGAAATCGAGCCCCAGCATTTT. This sequence encodes CASTMMDREIEPQHF.

The V and J genes are TRBV4-3 and TRBJ1-2, with TRBD1 matching 7 bases. V dropped 4 bases and J dropped 0; count of bases not matched to a gene: 5. The CDR3 has 15 amino acids. Germline CDR1 is LGHNA and CDR2 is YSLEER. CDR3 residues: CASSRQGIANYGYTF. The CDR3 region has the DNA TGCGCCAGCAGCCGACAGGGAATCGCTAACTATGGCTACACCTTC.

Comments on this clone: The same CDR3 also results from other DNA sequences found in this sample. V is TRBV18 and J is TRBJ2-5; perhaps TRBD1 as D (6 bases). There are 13 residues in the CDR3. CDR1 and CDR2 from the germline V gene are KGHSH and LQKENI. V was shortened by 3 bases and J by 2 bases, with 7 bases between the two germline ends. CDR3: CASSPQGQETQYF. The CDR3 DNA reads as TGTGCCAGCTCACCGCAGGGGCAAGAGACCCAGTACTTC. Full variable domain (rest looked up from reference TRBV18 and TRBJ2-5): NAGVMQNPRHLVRRRGQEARLRCSPMKGHSHVYWYRQLPEEGLKFMVYLQKENIIDESGMPKERFSAEFPKEGPSILRIQQVVRGDSAAYFCASSPQGQETQYFGPGTRLLVL.

The chain recombines TRBV5-4 with TRBJ1-2; TRBD1 matches at 8 bases. Per the germline V gene, CDR1 is SGHNT and CDR2 is YYREEE (reference sequence). This CDR3 region has 15 residues. V was clipped by 0 bases and J by 7 bases; unmatched bases: 8. The CDR3 DNA sequence: TGTGCCAGCAGCTTGGAGCCCTGGACAGGGACTGGCTACACCTTC. It yields the protein CASSLEPWTGTGYTF. Full variable domain (remainder filled in from reference TRBV5-4 and TRBJ1-2): ETGVTQSPTHLIKTRGQQVTLRCSSQSGHNTVSWYQQALGQGPQFIFQYYREEENGRGNFPPRFSGLQFPNYSSELNVNALELDDSALYLCASSLEPWTGTGYTFGSGTRLTVV.

This chain links TRBV2 with TRBJ1-4, with TRBD1 identical over 9 bases. The CDR3 contains 15 residues. Germline V gene lookup returns CDR1 SNHLY and CDR2 FYNNEI. Losses at the gene ends were 6 bases for V and 4 bases for J; bases not matched to a gene: 6. As DNA, the CDR3 is TGTGCCAGCAGGCGGCCGGGACAGGGTAATGAAAAACTGTTTTTT. Its translation: CASRRPGQGNEKLFF.

V is TRBV6-5 and J is TRBJ1-2; D may be TRBD1 (5 bases). CDR3 length equals 15 residues. Germline values: CDR1 MNHEY, CDR2 SVGAGI. Trimming left V 2 bases short and J 5 bases short, with 15 bases between. CDR3 coding DNA: TGTGCCAGCAGTTACGGGGGACTCAAAAAGTATGGCTACACCTTC. Its translation: CASSYGGLKKYGYTF.

This clone is categorized as medium-sized. The V and J genes are TRBV9 and TRBJ1-5; the D gene is possibly TRBD1 (5 bases). The germline V gene has CDR1 SGDLS and CDR2 YYNGEE. Trimming removed 1 base at V and 0 bases at J, with 8 bases between. This CDR3 has 15 residues. This CDR3 is CASSVTGVSNQPQHF. DNA for the CDR3: TGTGCCAGCAGCGTAACGGGGGTTAGCAATCAGCCCCAGCATTTT.

This sequence joins TRBV6-5 and TRBJ1-1, with D maybe TRBD1 (5 bases). Trimming pared 0 bases from V and 1 base from J, leaving 9 bases between. Germline V gene sequence: CDR1 MNHEY, CDR2 SVGAGI. The CDR3 has 15 amino acids. CDR3 loop: CASSYSRQGNTEAFF. The CDR3 DNA is TGTGCCAGCAGTTACTCGAGGCAGGGGAACACTGAAGCTTTCTTT.

J is TRBJ1-1 and V is TRBV3-1 (or the pseudogene TRBV3-2), with 10 bases lining up with TRBD1. Per germline, CDR1 LGHDT and CDR2 YNNKEL (reference sequence). The J segment lost 4 bases and the V segment lost 1 base, leaving 3 bases of the junction unmatched. The CDR3 has 15 residues. The CDR3 DNA reads as TGTGCCAGCAGCCAAGGCCGGGACAGGGGCACTGAAGCTTTCTTT. This gives the protein CASSQGRDRGTEAFF.